This TCR beta chain appears in the sequencing data of a study of shared clonotypes between healthy human individuals (dated by TCRdb to the early 2020s). Some background on the complete study: The cohort included three men and a couple of women between 18 and 49 years of age. To increase sequencing depth and limit assay-specific biases, TCR repertoire library preparation and sequencing were carried out by different laboratories using diverse techniques. To estimate repertoire size and how much clonotype sharing occurs between individuals, the study deeply sequenced the blood TCR repertoires of a handful of healthy adults. Between about 0.85 and 10 billion PBMCs per donor were obtained by leukapheresis. For each donor, CD4 naive and CD4 memory were each run on three plates, CD8 naive on two plates, and CD8 memory on one plate.

Healthy HIV-negative adults with no recently reported acute infections or vaccinations were included as donors. Only Caucasian adults living in Nashville, Tennessee, USA were represented among the donors. CD4+ T cells were enriched through magnetic negative selection, after which naive cells were positively selected on CD45RA and the remaining negative fraction served as the memory subset. After blood collection by leukapheresis, PBMCs were isolated using Ficoll-Histopaque density gradient centrifugation and then cryopreserved in the vapor phase of liquid nitrogen. Analytical flow cytometry was used to check the purity and quantity of every magnetically sorted T cell population. From each sorted fraction, genomic DNA was isolated and quantified by UV absorbance on a Nanodrop 2000c. V gives up 8 bases and J gives up 2 bases, and the segment between their germline ends measures 13 bases. From its cysteine to its phenylalanine, the CDR3 spans 13 amino acids. The entry retains the CDR3 DNA only, 39 bases that are in frame from base 1. CDR1 MNHNS and CDR2 SASEGT are derived from the germline V gene.

Findings and caveats that apply to the study as a whole: The small number of donors limited the genetic and exposure-history diversity represented. Compared with non-shared clonotypes, clonotypes shared by all four sorted-subset donors had higher generation probabilities. Incomplete sequencing was indicated by rarefaction of sorted-subset datasets, despite the large sequencing depth. Sharing across a few donors was observed for about 5% of naive CD4, 3.5% of naive CD8, 2% to 2.5% of memory CD4, and roughly 0.4% of memory CD8 clonotypes. Estimated clonotype richness was generally larger for naive than for memory subsets. Sampling was restricted to blood, and TCR repertoires in tissues likely differ from the TCR repertoires found in blood. Pairwise subsampling led to the expectation that sequencing depth would affect the degree of clonotype sharing among donors.

TCR CDR3 regions were amplified from genomic DNA by multiplex PCR using the deep immunoSEQ assay. For each cell subset, the extracted genomic DNA was distributed evenly across all wells of several immunoSEQ 96-well plates, and each plate served as one replicate. Each replicate PCR for sorted subsets received about 180 ng genomic DNA, equal to about 30,000 T cell genomes. Purified libraries were quantified with a Qubit 3.0 fluorometer, sized on a Bioanalyzer 2100, and re-quantified with the KAPA Library Quantification kit. Every immunoSEQ 96-well plate was sequenced on a separate single-read 150-cycle Illumina NextSeq 550 flow cell. The study's processing was this. Because the immunoSEQ output held only junctional sequences and lacked quality scores, the filtering could not match the filtering applied to full-length reads. Sequences were annotated with PyIR, a Python wrapper for IgBLAST v1.9, and V/J genes and CDR3 were assigned using IMGT germline references. Any read was removed if the V/J assignment was weak (E-value above 1e-6), the CDR3 was missing, or the read contained stop codons, out-of-frame junctions, or ambiguous translated residues. V3J clonotypes were defined as sequences sharing an identical inferred V gene, J gene, and CDR3 amino acid sequence. Percentage overlap between repertoires was calculated by dividing the number of shared unique clonotypes by the size of the smaller repertoire. Richness of each repertoire was evaluated using RTK rarefaction, the Chao1 estimator, and Recon v2.1 estimates of unobserved clonotypes. For all TCRbeta clonotypes obtained by the gDNA method from a few donors, generation probabilities were computed with OLGA. Entries here come from immuneACCESS through TCRdb and include only in-frame sequences with V and J called. Some clones fail to appear in such tables; in the studies checked, an unresolved V gene covers under half of the shortfall, and the cause of the remainder is unknown. For V, J and clone size, that table is used; D and trimming come from the DNA. The sample profile shows about 1.1 million clones; 60% to 85% of them were found once. About 0.94% of the sample goes to the ten largest clones.

In the case of this clone: The clone's antigen remains unknown. Base qualities are not at hand, and no much larger clone is one base apart.

The clonotype originates from a man aged 18 to 35 in good health. Some clones in this sample may be carry-over from other donors' samples. The chain is made from TRBV6-1 and TRBJ2-7; the D gene cannot be named for sure. Sequencing was carried out using memory CD4+ T cells from PBMCs. The sample's cell subset or site label, in plain terms: CD45RA-negative fraction. The nucleotides read TGTGCCAGCCACCGAACGCCGACCTACGAGCAGTACTTC. Its protein is CASHRTPTYEQYF.